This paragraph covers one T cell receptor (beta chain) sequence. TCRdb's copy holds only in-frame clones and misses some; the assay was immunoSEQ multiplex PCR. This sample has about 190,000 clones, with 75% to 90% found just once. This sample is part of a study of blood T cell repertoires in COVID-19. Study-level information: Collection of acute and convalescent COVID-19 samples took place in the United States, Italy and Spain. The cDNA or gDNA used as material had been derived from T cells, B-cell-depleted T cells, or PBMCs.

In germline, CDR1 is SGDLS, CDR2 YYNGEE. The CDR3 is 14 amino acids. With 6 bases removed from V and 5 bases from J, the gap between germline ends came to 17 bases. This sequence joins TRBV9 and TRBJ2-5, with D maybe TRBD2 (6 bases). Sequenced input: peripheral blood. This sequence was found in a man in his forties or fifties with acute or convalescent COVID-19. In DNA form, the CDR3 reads TGTGCCAGCAACCCCGGGGCTAGCGCGGAGACCCAGTACTTC. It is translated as CASNPGASAETQYF.